This T cell receptor (beta chain) stems from a study of T cells after yellow fever vaccination. Study results and limitations: A minor fraction of clonotypes spanned both CD4 and CD8 compartments. Though it reached lower strength, the secondary response hit its peak faster, day 5 versus 15.

Comment on this clonotype: The antigen remains unidentified.

TCR cDNA, made by 5'RACE template switching, carried an added universal primer site and UMIs. TCRdb reprocessed the 5' RACE reads with MiXCR, giving one entry per CDR3 protein. The sample has a few hundred thousand distinct CDR3 sequences, roughly 7% seen once. CDR1 is SGHDT and CDR2 is YYEEEE in the germline V gene. After removal of 2 bases from V and 10 bases from J, the junction contained 8 bases not matched to a gene. CDR3 length equals 14 residues. Specimen: PBMCs, collected around 45 days after the first yellow fever vaccination. The TCR was taken from a man aged 18 to 30 who received the YFV17D yellow fever vaccine. V and J are TRBV5-6 and TRBJ1-4, with 7 bases matching TRBD1. CDR3 residues: CASSLWGQTAKLFF. Written as DNA, the CDR3 is TGTGCCAGCAGCTTATGGGGACAGACGGCAAAACTGTTTTTT.